Below, 16 T cell receptor beta chains from the same sample are listed, as sequenced in a study of cytomegalovirus exposure and HLA in healthy donors. Both 60 Vbeta primers and 13 Jbeta primers went into the PCR. Some clones are missing from TCRdb's copy, which holds only in-frame ones; the method was immunoSEQ multiplex PCR. The data show some 130,000 clones, with approximately 80% seen just once and 2.2% held by the top ten. Material for sequencing was PBMCs. The receptors were gathered from a man aged 25 to 40 in good health and CMV-seronegative.

The V gene is TRBV18, the J gene TRBJ1-1, with D possibly matching TRBD1 (6 bases). The CDR3 loop spans 14 amino acids. Germline CDR1 and CDR2: KGHSH and LQKENI. V shed 4 bases and J shed 0 bases, with 9 bases lying between them. CDR3 sequence reads: CASSHGQMNTEAFF. CDR3 DNA: TGTGCCAGCTCACACGGACAGATGAACACTGAAGCTTTCTTT. Using reference TRBV18 and TRBJ1-1 for the parts outside the CDR3, the full variable domain is NAGVMQNPRHLVRRRGQEARLRCSPMKGHSHVYWYRQLPEEGLKFMVYLQKENIIDESGMPKERFSAEFPKEGPSILRIQQVVRGDSAAYFCASSHGQMNTEAFFGQGTRLTVV.

The chain links TRBV6-5 to TRBJ1-5; D possibly corresponds to TRBD1 (6 bases). V lost 5 bases and J lost 7, with 9 bases in between. The germline V gene has CDR1 MNHEY and CDR2 SVGAGI. CDR3 length equals 12 residues. The CDR3 coding sequence is TGTGCCAGCAGTGAAAGGGGGCAGCCCCAGCATTTT. It specifies CASSERGQPQHF.

The chain employs TRBV4-3 and TRBJ2-5, with 9 bases lining up with TRBD2. The CDR3 is made up of 17 amino acids. V was pared by 1 base and J by 5 bases, with 11 bases of the junction left unmatched. CDR1 and CDR2 from the germline V gene are LGHNA and YSLEER. CDR3 loop: CASSQGDSSGRSETQYF. The CDR3 DNA sequence: TGCGCCAGCAGCCAAGGTGACAGTAGCGGGAGATCGGAGACCCAGTACTTC.

The chain has TRBV19 and TRBJ2-7; 8 positions agree with TRBD2. Per the germline V gene, CDR1 is LNHDA and CDR2 is SQIVND (reference sequence). V lost 0 bases to trimming and J lost 4 bases; unmatched junction nucleotides: 8. The CDR3 has 16 amino acids. The DNA of the CDR3 is TGTGCCAGTAGTATAGAGTCTAGCGGGTCGTTTTACGAGCAGTACTTC. Its translation: CASSIESSGSFYEQYF. The variable domain in full, with the rest retrieved from reference TRBV19 and TRBJ2-7, is DGGITQSPKYLFRKEGQNVTLSCEQNLNHDAMYWYRQDPGQGLRLIYYSQIVNDFQKGDIAEGYSVSREKKESFPLTVTSAQKNPTAFYLCASSIESSGSFYEQYFGPGTRLTVT.

The genes are TRBV28 and TRBJ2-1; 9 bases line up with TRBD1. V was pared by 0 bases and J by 15 bases, with 9 bases of the junction left unmatched. The CDR3 consists of 14 residues. CDR1 and CDR2 from the germline V gene are MDHEN and SYDVKM. In DNA form, the CDR3 reads TGTGCCAGCAGTTTATGGGGGACAGGGTTAGCCCTGTTCTTC. Protein sequence: CASSLWGTGLALFF.

The chain couples TRBV30 to TRBJ1-2; D is possibly TRBD1 (5 bases). This CDR3 contains 13 residues. The germline V and J ends were trimmed by 3 bases and 4 bases, with 12 bases remaining between them. Germline V gene lookup returns CDR1 GTSNPN and CDR2 SVGIG (reference sequence). The CDR3, as DNA: TGTGCCTGGAGCTCTACAGGCTTCTATGGCTACACCTTC. Its protein product is CAWSSTGFYGYTF.

CDR3 amino acids: CSARTGFEAFF. CDR3 sequence (DNA): TGCAGTGCAAGGACAGGGTTTGAAGCTTTCTTT. This chain links TRBV20-1 with TRBJ1-1; TRBD1 aligns across 8 bases. The CDR3 covers 11 residues. The germline V gene encodes CDR1 DFQATT and CDR2 SNEGSKA (reference sequence). V gave up 6 bases and J gave up 7 bases; unmatched junction bases: 4.

The chain links TRBV19 to TRBJ1-2, with TRBD1 matching over 8 bases. Germline V lookup: CDR1 LNHDA, CDR2 SQIVND (reference sequence). There are 14 residues in the CDR3. The junction had 9 bases not matched to a gene; V was cut back by 10 bases and J by 2 bases. The CDR3 sequence is CATGGDPRNYGYTF. The DNA for the CDR3 is TGTGCCACAGGGGGCGACCCCAGGAACTATGGCTACACCTTC.

This rearrangement joins TRBV7-2 to TRBJ2-3; D unresolved. This CDR3 comprises 14 residues. V lost 6 bases and J 4 bases, leaving 14 bases between the germline ends. Germline-derived CDR1 and CDR2 are SGHTA and FQGNSA. The CDR3 region is CASRQSNRADTQYF. The CDR3 DNA reads TGTGCCAGCAGACAAAGTAACCGGGCAGATACGCAGTATTTT.

The V gene is TRBV28, the J gene TRBJ1-1; D call uncertain. The CDR3 totals 12 residues. Germline V gene data show CDR1 as MDHEN and CDR2 as SYDVKM. With 7 bases removed from V and 3 bases from J, the gap between germline ends came to 9 bases. The CDR3 spells CASTERDTEAFF. The CDR3 nucleotides are TGTGCCAGCACTGAGAGGGACACTGAAGCTTTCTTT.

This rearrangement joins TRBV2 to TRBJ2-7; D perhaps matches TRBD1 (6 bases). Trimming took off 7 bases at V and 0 bases at J, with 16 bases between the two ends. The CDR3 contains 15 residues. Per germline, CDR1 SNHLY and CDR2 FYNNEI. The CDR3 nucleotides read TGTGCCAGCACCAGTGAGAGGACAGCCTCCTACGAGCAGTACTTC. Residues: CASTSERTASYEQYF. Full variable domain (outside the CDR3, taken from reference TRBV2 and TRBJ2-7): EPEVTQTPSHQVTQMGQEVILRCVPISNHLYFYWYRQILGQKVEFLVSFYNNEISEKSEIFDDQFSVERPDGSNFTLKIRSTKLEDSAMYFCASTSERTASYEQYFGPGTRLTVT.

J is TRBJ2-2 and V is TRBV7-2, with D tentatively TRBD2 (5 bases). Germline CDR1 is SGHTA and CDR2 is FQGNSA. Between the trimmed V and J ends, which lost 5 bases and 6 bases, there was a span of 13 bases. The CDR3 is 14 amino acids. For the CDR3, the DNA is TGTGCCAGCAGCACTCGACGGGAATCCGGGGAGCTGTTTTTT. The encoded protein is CASSTRRESGELFF.

Concerning this clone: The junction departs from the called germline gene at one end, perhaps through a read error. The rearrangement joins TRBV27 to TRBJ2-3, with D uncertain. This CDR3 spans 15 amino acids. CDR1 is MNHEY and CDR2 is SMNVEV in the germline V gene (reference sequence). CDR3 loop: CAGSLSLNEANTQYF. The CDR3 region has the DNA TGTGCCGGCAGTTTATCCCTGAACGAAGCGAATACGCAGTATTTT.

The chain employs TRBV7-2 and TRBJ1-3; 8 nucleotides line up with TRBD1. J was trimmed by 3 bases and V by 2 bases; bases with no gene match: 6. The CDR3 loop spans 16 amino acids. The germline V gene encodes CDR1 SGHTA and CDR2 FQGNSA. In nucleotides, the CDR3 is TGTGCCAGCAGCTTAATTCCCGACAGGGGTGGAAACACCATATATTTT. It translates to CASSLIPDRGGNTIYF.

J is TRBJ1-2 and V is TRBV29-1; 12 nucleotides match TRBD1. V dropped 0 bases and J dropped 4; count of bases not matched to a gene: 9. The CDR3 runs to 17 residues. The germline CDR1 and CDR2 sequences are SQVTM and ANQGSEA. The CDR3 sequence is CSVEDSGTGGRVYGYTF. CDR3 in DNA: TGCAGCGTTGAAGACTCCGGGACAGGGGGCAGAGTCTATGGCTACACCTTC.

V and J are TRBV28 and TRBJ1-5; D remains ambiguous. V was pared by 2 bases and J by 6 bases, with 5 bases between. The V gene's germline CDR1 is MDHEN and CDR2 SYDVKM. The length of the CDR3 is 12 residues. Written as DNA, the CDR3 is TGTGCCAGCAGTTTAATCGGTCAGCCCCAGCATTTT. This codes for CASSLIGQPQHF. Full variable domain (outside the CDR3, taken from reference TRBV28 and TRBJ1-5): DVKVTQSSRYLVKRTGEKVFLECVQDMDHENMFWYRQDPGLGLRLIYFSYDVKMKEKGDIPEGYSVSREKKERFSLILESASTNQTSMYLCASSLIGQPQHFGDGTRLSIL.